This T cell receptor (beta chain) was identified during a study of shared clonotypes between healthy human individuals (dated by TCRdb to 2019 to 2021). For the wider study: The cohort comprised a couple of women and a few men aged 18 to 49 years. Per donor, three plates each were used for CD4 naive and CD4 memory, two for CD8 naive, and one for CD8 memory. The study deeply sequenced blood TCR repertoires of about five healthy adults to estimate repertoire size and the extent of clonotype sharing between individuals. Libraries were prepared and TCR repertoires were sequenced by different laboratories using diverse techniques, in order to increase sequencing depth and limit assay-specific biases. Between about 0.8 and 9 billion PBMCs per donor were obtained by leukapheresis.

On this clone itself: What antigen it recognizes has not been identified. One base away there is no much larger clone; base qualities are not given.

Using the deep immunoSEQ assay, multiplex PCR amplified TCR CDR3 regions from genomic DNA. Extracted genomic DNA from each cell subset was distributed evenly across all wells of several immunoSEQ 96-well plates, and each plate was treated as a replicate. For sorted subsets, about 220 ng of genomic DNA, equivalent to some 33,000 T cell genomes, went into each replicate PCR. Purified libraries were quantified with a Qubit 3.0 fluorometer, sized on a Bioanalyzer 2100, and re-quantified with the KAPA Library Quantification kit. Every immunoSEQ 96-well plate was sequenced on a separate single-read 150-cycle Illumina NextSeq 550 flow cell. For the original study's pipeline: Because the immunoSEQ output included only junctional sequences and no quality scores, the filtering could not be the same as the filtering used for full-length reads. Sequences were annotated with PyIR, a Python wrapper for IgBLAST v1.9, using IMGT germline references to assign V/J genes and CDR3. Reads were removed for weak V/J assignments (E-value above 1e-6), missing CDR3, stop codons, out-of-frame junctions, or ambiguous translated residues. A V3J clonotype was defined by an identical inferred V gene, J gene, and CDR3 amino acid sequence. To compute the percentage overlap between repertoires, the number of shared unique clonotypes was divided by the size of the smaller repertoire. Richness of each repertoire was evaluated using RTK rarefaction, the Chao1 estimator, and Recon v2.1 estimates of unobserved clonotypes. For all TCRbeta clonotypes obtained by the gDNA method from a handful of donors, generation probabilities were computed with OLGA. TCRdb mirrors the immuneACCESS table, restricted to in-frame sequences. Some clones are absent from its copies; in checked studies, under half trace to an unresolved V gene, and the reason for the others is unknown. V and J calls and clone size are as listed in that table; D and trimming were resolved from the DNA. This sample lists some 1,400,000 clones; over 95% were detected once. The leading ten clones occupy 1% to 1.5% of the sample.

Inclusive of the bounding cysteine and phenylalanine, the CDR3 is 16 residues long. The read is trimmed to its CDR3 DNA, 48 bases read in frame from base 1. Sequences SEHNR (CDR1) and FQNEAQ (CDR2) are obtained from the germline V gene (reference sequence). Germline trimming: 3 bases from V, 5 bases from J; junction bases outside gene matches: 8. Donors were healthy HIV-negative adults with no recently reported acute infections or vaccinations. Every donor was a Caucasian adult living in Nashville, Tennessee, USA. CD4+ T cells were enriched through magnetic negative selection, after which naive cells were positively selected on CD45RA and the remaining negative fraction served as the memory subset. Blood was obtained by leukapheresis, after which PBMCs were separated by Ficoll-Histopaque density gradient centrifugation and cryopreserved in liquid nitrogen vapor phase. Analytical flow cytometry was used to check the purity and quantity of each magnetically sorted T cell population. From each sorted fraction, genomic DNA was isolated and quantified by UV absorbance on a Nanodrop 2000c.

Points the paper makes about the study in general: Only blood was sampled, and tissue TCR repertoires likely differ from those in blood. Rarefaction of sorted-subset datasets indicated incomplete sequencing despite the large sequencing depth. Naive subsets generally had larger estimated clonotype richness than memory subsets. Higher generation probabilities were observed for clonotypes shared by all four sorted-subset donors than for non-shared clonotypes. When a few donors were compared, the shared fraction of clonotypes was about 5.5% for naive CD4, over 3% for naive CD8, roughly 2.5% for memory CD4, and 0.4% for memory CD8. The small number of donors limited the genetic and exposure-history diversity represented. Pairwise subsampling indicated that sequencing depth was expected to affect the degree of clonotype sharing among donors.

This receptor was identified in a man aged 25-40 years in good health. In this chain, TRBV7-9 is recombined with TRBJ2-7; 12 of the junction bases match TRBD1. The source material was naive CD4+ T cells sorted from blood. What the cell subset or site label conveys for this sample: CD45RA+ positively selected. The CDR3 corresponds to CASSLYGGTGGHEQYF. In nucleotides, the sequence is TGTGCCAGCAGCTTGTACGGTGGGACAGGGGGCCACGAGCAGTACTTC.